The source of this TCR beta chain is a study of shared clonotypes between healthy human individuals. Study at large: Plates per donor: three CD4 naive, three CD4 memory, two CD8 naive, one CD8 memory. Findings of the study overall: Sampling covered blood only; tissue repertoires likely differ.

From germline, CDR1 is SNHLY and CDR2 FYNNEI. This CDR3 comprises 13 residues. Deletions cut 5 bases from V and 4 bases from J, with 11 bases between. The assay ran at deep level. Clones were sequenced by immunoSEQ multiplex PCR, and TCRdb holds only the in-frame ones, with some missing. The table has 330,000 or so clones, less than 75% seen once. About this clone itself: The antigen is not known.

Sequencing was performed on memory CD4+ T cells sorted from blood. The subset was: CD45RA-negative fraction. The chain is built from TRBV2 and TRBJ2-5, with D uncertain. This clonotype was sampled from a man in his thirties or forties in good health. For the CDR3, the DNA is TGTGCCAGCAGTCGGAACTCGGGAGAGACCCAGTACTTC. Its protein product is CASSRNSGETQYF. The full variable domain, its missing parts supplied by reference TRBV2 and TRBJ2-5, is EPEVTQTPSHQVTQMGQEVILRCVPISNHLYFYWYRQILGQKVEFLVSFYNNEISEKSEIFDDQFSVERPDGSNFTLKIRSTKLEDSAMYFCASSRNSGETQYFGPGTRLLVL.